The present T cell receptor beta chain was sequenced within a study of vaccination and CD4 T cells after COVID-19. Study information: Each convalescent patient was PCR positive for SARS-CoV-2 on nasal swab; roughly ten cases were mild and one severe. The cells were exposed to overlapping spike peptides originating from SARS-CoV-2, HCoV-NL63, HCoV-OC43 and HCoV-229E for stimulation.

Treatment reported: approximately 11-day PBMC culture with coronavirus spike peptide pools or control peptides (ViraFEST assay). Germline V gene lookup returns CDR1 LNHDA and CDR2 SQIVND (reference sequence). V trimming: 4 bases; J trimming: 9 bases; junction bases outside the gene matches: 9. This CDR3 contains 13 residues. General study results and limits: The median proportion of reactive clones detected only post-vaccination in convalescent patients was approximately 90%.

Notes on this clonotype: Its specificity is unknown.

The Oncomine TCR Beta short-read assay was what sequenced the DNA obtained from cultured CD4+ T cells. TCRdb re-called the PCR reads with MiXCR, one entry per CDR3 protein. The sample lists 15,000 to 25,000 distinct CDR3 sequences, 47% seen once, with about 4% in the top ten. The sample in question was CD4+ T cells from blood, cultured in vitro, obtained before SARS-CoV-2 vaccination. The sequence derives from a human donor who had recovered from COVID-19. The rearrangement uses TRBV19 and TRBJ2-7, with 7 nucleotides matching TRBD1. The CDR3 DNA is TGTGCCAGTAGTACCTCCCTCGGGGACAGGCAGTACTTC. Translation gives CASSTSLGDRQYF.